These 6 T cell receptor beta chains were all obtained from the same sample, sequenced in a study of cytomegalovirus exposure and HLA in healthy donors. This PCR relied on a set of 60 Vbeta primers and 13 Jbeta primers. Some clones are missing from TCRdb's copy, which holds only in-frame ones; the method was immunoSEQ multiplex PCR. This sample has under 200,000 clones, with approximately 82% found just once. Sequenced material: PBMCs. The receptors shown here come from a woman in her late teens or twenties in good health and CMV-seronegative.

The CDR3 sequence is CASSVGGGALEAFF. The CDR3 bases are TGTGCCAGCAGCGTAGGAGGGGGCGCGCTTGAAGCTTTCTTT. V is TRBV9 and J is TRBJ1-1, with TRBD1 identical over 7 bases. CDR1 SGDLS and CDR2 YYNGEE come from the germline V gene. This CDR3 is 14 amino acids long. V lost 0 bases to trimming and J lost 7 bases; unmatched junction nucleotides: 6.

The V gene is TRBV7-2, the J gene TRBJ2-5; 8 positions agree with TRBD2. The CDR3 extends over 15 amino acids. V dropped 6 bases and J dropped 0; count of bases not matched to a gene: 6. Germline-derived CDR1 and CDR2 are SGHTA and FQGNSA. The CDR3 spells CASSHNSGNQETQYF. In DNA, the CDR3 is TGTGCCAGCAGTCATAATAGCGGGAACCAAGAGACCCAGTACTTC.

The CDR3 bases are TGTGCCAGTAGGACAGGACCCCTTAGCAATCAGCCCCAGCATTTT. It codes for CASRTGPLSNQPQHF. The chain uses TRBV19 and TRBJ1-5, with D maybe TRBD1 (6 bases). Trimming cost V 6 bases and J 0 bases, with 12 bases left between them. CDR3 length: 15 amino acids. Germline lookup yields CDR1 LNHDA and CDR2 SQIVND (reference sequence).

The rearrangement joins TRBV28 to TRBJ1-2; TRBD1 is a possible D gene (6 bases). V was clipped by 5 bases and J by 3 bases, with 19 bases between them. Germline-derived CDR1 and CDR2 are MDHEN and SYDVKM. The CDR3 runs to 16 residues. CDR3 nucleotides: TGTGCCAGCAGTCCGCCGGACAGATACGTGGACTATGGCTACACCTTC. It is translated as CASSPPDRYVDYGYTF.

This clone was recorded only once. V usage is TRBV29-1 and J usage is TRBJ2-5; D unresolved. Germline loops: CDR1 SQVTM, CDR2 ANQGSEA. Between the trimmed V and J ends, which lost 6 bases and 3 bases, there was a span of 11 bases. The CDR3 is 12 residues long. CDR3 sequence: CSVRYPEETQYF. In DNA, the CDR3 is TGCAGCGTGCGCTACCCTGAAGAGACCCAGTACTTC.

The rearrangement uses TRBV28 and TRBJ2-7; 12 bases are shared with TRBD2. This CDR3 is built from 16 residues. CDR1 is MDHEN and CDR2 is SYDVKM in the germline V gene. The V gene end was trimmed by 6 bases and the J gene end by 6 bases; junction bases not matched to a gene: 12. The CDR3 DNA reads as TGTGCCAGCAGGGGGAGGACTAGCGGGACCCCCTTCGAGCAGTACTTC. It codes for CASRGRTSGTPFEQYF.